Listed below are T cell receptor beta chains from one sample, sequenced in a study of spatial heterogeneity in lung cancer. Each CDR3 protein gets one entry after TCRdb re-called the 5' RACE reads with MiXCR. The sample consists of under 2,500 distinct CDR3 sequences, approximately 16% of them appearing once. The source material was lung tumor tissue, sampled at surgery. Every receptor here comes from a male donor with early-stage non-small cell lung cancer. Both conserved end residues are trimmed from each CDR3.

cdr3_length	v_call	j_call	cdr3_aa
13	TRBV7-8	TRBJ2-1	ASSLLASSYNEQF
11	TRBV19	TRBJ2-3	ASRGGRPDTQY
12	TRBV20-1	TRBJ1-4	SARTGTGDEKLF
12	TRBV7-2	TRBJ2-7	ASSLAEGAYEQY
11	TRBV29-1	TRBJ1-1	SVQVARGTEAF
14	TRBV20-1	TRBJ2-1	SGTVLAGGSYNEQF
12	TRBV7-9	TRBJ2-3	ASSLVGPPDTQY
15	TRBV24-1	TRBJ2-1	ATSDLQSGTSDWEQF
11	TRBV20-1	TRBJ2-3	SARSGSTDTQY
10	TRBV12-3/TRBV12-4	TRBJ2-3	ASSVLTDTQY
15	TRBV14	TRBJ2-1	ASSQDFLAVGGDEQF
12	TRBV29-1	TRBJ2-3	SVDLSTSANTQY
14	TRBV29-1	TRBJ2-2	SAGTSGGAGGRELF